This entry features one TCR beta chain sequence. Its cognate antigen has yet to be identified. There are no base qualities to consult, and no much larger clone falls within one base. Set within a cohort of healthcare workers in London, UK, this nested case-control study involved weekly PCR testing of nasopharyngeal swabs along with blood sampling. Healthcare workers were enrolled in the week of the UK lockdown, from 23 to 31 March 2020, and were followed every week for up to roughly 16 weeks. Relative to germline, V is missing 6 bases and J is missing 5 bases, with 8 bases of the junction outside any gene match. The CDR3 contains 15 residues, cysteine and phenylalanine counted. The retained sequence is limited to the CDR3, 45 bases, with the frame set at the first base. CDR1 and CDR2 were assigned from the germline V gene as SGHTA and FQGTGA. This record belongs to a study of early T cells in non-severe SARS-CoV-2 infection (dated by TCRdb to about 2021). Background on the whole study: TCR sequencing used bulk RNA from unsorted whole blood, so alpha and beta chains could not be paired. Study-wide findings and limitations: VDJdb matching was skewed toward anti-spike CD8 responses, so virus-specific expansions were likely underestimated and private and CD4 specificities were missed.

Library preparation used 5' RACE. The reads were generated on a NextSeq 500. The TCR library protocol attached unique molecular identifiers to individual cDNA molecules to correct for sequencing error and PCR bias. Both TCR alpha and beta chains were sequenced, and tight co-correlation was observed between alpha and beta sequence abundances in each sample. The authors processed their data as follows. Decombinator V4 was used to annotate the V gene, J gene and CDR3 of the TCR sequences. Expanded TCRs were defined as changing significantly between any two time points under a Poisson model with p below 0.0001. TCR abundances were normalised to the total number of TCRs sequenced per sample and expressed as counts per million. TRAV1-2 paired with TRAJ12, TRAJ20 or TRAJ33 defined MAIT TCRs, while TRAV10 paired with TRAJ18 defined iNKT TCRs. VDJdb, accessed 1 November 2021, was searched for CMV, EBV and SARS-CoV-2 annotated TCRs, with TCRs annotated for multiple antigens excluded. In TCRdb, the public reads were trimmed at Q25 with fastp and aligned with MiXCR, with productive beta chains retained. Identical CDR3 protein sequences are pooled into one entry, listed with their most common genes and DNA. These V and J calls rely on TCRdb rather than the paper's analysis. The sample yields 25,000 to 35,000 distinct CDR3 sequences; about 2.7% were counted once. Clones ranked in the top ten supply over 0.65% of the sample.

The sequencing sample was made of whole blood. The origin of this receptor is an adult who was a healthcare worker with PCR-confirmed SARS-CoV-2 infection or an uninfected control (not recorded which). The rearranged segments are TRBV7-3 and TRBJ2-2; 8 central nucleotides agree with TRBD1. The CDR3 here reads CASSYGQGGTGELFF. In nucleotides, the sequence is TGTGCCAGCAGTTATGGACAGGGAGGAACCGGGGAGCTGTTTTTT.